This T cell receptor (beta chain) was sequenced during a study of T cell repertoires in cytomegalovirus infection. Study context: An indication of both CMV infection and matching HLA type came from public TCR beta signatures. The study's findings and limits: Identification of carriers of CMV plus the relevant HLA was performed using cumulative public TCR beta family frequency. HLA-C-restricted TCR beta clonotypes specific for CMV led the ex vivo response.

Worth noting for this clonotype: Its antigen is still unknown.

In TCRdb, the reads were re-called with MiXCR into one record per CDR3 protein. The sample carries around 900,000 distinct CDR3 sequences, around a third recorded once. CDR1 is MNHEY and CDR2 is SVGEGT in the germline V gene. The CDR3 is 13 residues long. V was cut by 5 bases and J by 6 bases, with 13 bases left in between. The rearrangement links TRBV6-2 or TRBV6-3 to TRBJ1-1; maybe TRBD1 (6 bases). This specimen was cultured CD8+ T cells from PBMCs, taken from culture after CMV antigen stimulation. The source of this sequence is a human donor in good health (CMV status not recorded). Some clones in this sample may be carry-over from other donors' samples. The CDR3 sequence: CASSPTGFSEAFF. CDR3 bases: TGTGCCAGCAGTCCCACAGGGTTCTCTGAAGCTTTCTTT.